The following is a TCR beta chain sequence with its context. This receptor's antigen is unknown. No per-base quality is available; no much larger clone lies one base away. Germline trimming amounts to 5 bases on V and 3 bases on J, with 7 as the count of junction bases outside the gene matches. The CDR3 contains 14 residues, cysteine and phenylalanine counted. CDR3 DNA only is kept here, 42 bases in frame from base 1. The germline V gene sets CDR1 to MNHEY and CDR2 to SVGAGI. The data derive from a study of blood T cell repertoires in COVID-19 (dated by TCRdb to 2020 to 2022). Concerning the study at large: The collaborator samples originated in the United States, Italy and Spain and spanned the acute and convalescent phases of COVID-19. The samples were drawn from the first 160 participants of the ongoing ImmuneRACE study and from 950 to 1,500 subjects provided by 6 global collaborators. A de-identified subject ID, COVID-19 status, age in years and sex were almost always included in the sample metadata. Where HLA class I and class II types were available, the types were taken from metadata supplied by the sample provider, not from assay-based typing. Subjects who had been exposed to COVID-19, were actively infected with it, or had recovered from it provided the deeply sampled blood TCRbeta repertoires that made up the dataset. The repertoires were made available in a free public database intended to serve as a resource for research on the immune response to SARS-CoV-2. The material from the prospective study consisted of cDNA or gDNA derived from T cells, B-cell-depleted T cells, or PBMCs. What the research found in general, with its limitations: The quantity of clinical and demographic metadata differed by source and by participant and was supplied without curation.

The immunoSEQ Assay, a bias-controlled multiplex PCR, was used to amplify TCRbeta CDR3 regions from genomic DNA. In the original analysis: Within the assay, amplification of reference gene primers was used to estimate how many nucleated cells each sample contained. To quantify the absolute abundance of each unique TCRbeta CDR3 rearrangement, sequence reads were collapsed and filtered. Productive Simpson clonality was computed per sample as the square root of Simpson's diversity index over productive rearrangements. Entries here come from immuneACCESS through TCRdb and include only in-frame sequences with V and J called. Some clones fail to appear in such tables; in the studies checked, an unresolved V gene covers under half of the shortfall, and the cause of the remainder is unknown. The DNA gave D and trimming, while V, J and clone size come from that table. The sample table shows approximately 250,000 clones, and 75% to 95% are seen once. Together, the top ten hold 2.8% of the sample.

Participants in the prospective study were enrolled through a virtual design, were aged roughly 18 to 100 years, and lived in 24 United States geographic areas. To assign participants to cohorts, the prospective study relied on clinical history that participants themselves reported in a screening survey and a study questionnaire. Exposed participants had been in contact, within 2 weeks of entering the study, with a person who had a PCR-confirmed or clinician-diagnosed case of COVID-19. Each participant in the prospective study had whole blood, serum and a nasopharyngeal or oropharyngeal swab collected by mobile phlebotomists. Prospective study participants could optionally give additional blood draws and questionnaires over an approximately two-month period. Before DNA extraction, blood samples from the prospective study were shipped at room temperature or frozen.

Sequenced input: PBMCs or T cells enriched from blood (not recorded which). Recombination linked TRBV6-5 to TRBJ2-7; 7 bases in the middle match TRBD1. The source is a man aged 40-49 years who had been exposed to COVID-19. The CDR3 protein: CASSPRQGYYEQYF. The nucleotide sequence is given as TGTGCCAGCAGTCCGAGACAGGGTTACTACGAGCAGTACTTC.